The 5 T cell receptor beta chains below were found in one sample sequenced in a study of blood T cell repertoires in COVID-19. The data were produced by immunoSEQ multiplex PCR, yet TCRdb's version contains in-frame clones alone and is incomplete. The profile shows about 170,000 clones, 70% to 85% of them singletons. Sequencing was done on a sample of peripheral blood. The receptors derive from a woman over 75 with acute or convalescent COVID-19.

The V gene is TRBV7-8, the J gene TRBJ1-1, with TRBD1 matching 10 bases. Trimming took 3 bases from V and 9 from J; bases not matched to a gene: 4. The CDR3 spans 13 residues. Germline CDR1 reads SGHVS; CDR2 reads FQNEAQ. In DNA form, the CDR3 reads TGTGCCAGCAGCTTCACCGACAGGGGGCAAGCTTTCTTT. It specifies CASSFTDRGQAFF.

The chain carries TRBV6-5 and TRBJ1-3; 7 nucleotides line up with TRBD1. Germline V gene lookup returns CDR1 MNHEY and CDR2 SVGAGI. Trimming removed 6 bases from V and 0 bases from J; junction bases left unmatched: 2. This CDR3 spans 14 amino acids. Here the CDR3 reads CASRGQVSGNTIYF. CDR3 sequence (DNA): TGTGCCAGCAGAGGACAGGTCTCTGGAAACACCATATATTTT.

The chain uses TRBV7-5 and TRBJ1-3; the table calls TRBD1, which could not be checked here. TRBV7-5 is an annotated pseudogene. The CDR3 spans 20 residues. CDR3 in amino acids: CVRSPIARDRRLSSGNTIYF. In DNA form, the CDR3 reads TGTGTCAGAAGCCCGATAGCCCGGGACAGGAGATTATCCTCTGGAAACACCATATATTTT.

This clone was observed a few times. The rearrangement joins TRBV5-1 to TRBJ2-7; 9 nucleotides match TRBD2. V was clipped by 0 bases and J by 2 bases; unmatched bases: 3. Looked up from germline, CDR1 is SGHRS and CDR2 is YFSETQ. CDR3 length: 15 residues. The CDR3, as DNA: TGCGCCAGCAGCTTGGGACTAGCGGATACCTACGAGCAGTACTTC. Translating it yields CASSLGLADTYEQYF. Combining the CDR3 with reference TRBV5-1 and TRBJ2-7 gives the whole variable domain KAGVTQTPRYLIKTRGQQVTLSCSPISGHRSVSWYQQTPGQGLQFLFEYFSETQRNKGNFPGRFSGRQFSNSRSEMNVSTLELGDSALYLCASSLGLADTYEQYFGPGTRLTVT.

V and J are TRBV4-1 and TRBJ2-1; TRBD2 agrees at 11 bases. In germline, CDR1 is MGHRA, CDR2 YSYEKL. This CDR3 contains 16 residues. Trimming removed 4 bases from V and 3 bases from J; junction bases left unmatched: 5. Written as DNA, the CDR3 is TGCGCCAGCAGCCGGCCAGGGACTAGCGGCTACAATGAGCAGTTCTTC. Its translation is CASSRPGTSGYNEQFF.